One sample yielded the 13 T cell receptor beta chains listed below, sequenced in a study of tumor-infiltrating lymphocytes in primary liver carcinoma. Reverse transcription of around 500 ng total RNA with a constant-region primer produced TCR beta cDNA. The TCR beta library was amplified through three nested multiplex PCR rounds in a modified ARM-PCR procedure. For around 11 cycles apiece, the opening two PCR rounds ran with TRBV1-TRBV30 forward primers and a C-beta reverse primer. TCRdb analysed the multiplex PCR reads with MiXCR anew, one entry per CDR3 protein. This table holds 50,000 to 70,000 distinct CDR3 sequences, less than 85% found once. The source material, about 17-31 mg of unsorted bulk tissue, was used to co-extract RNA and DNA. What was sequenced was liver tumor tissue from sampling region 2. As to subset: tumor region T2, inferior pole. The receptors shown here come from a man aged 40-49 years with primary liver carcinoma and hepatitis B virus infection.

About this clonotype: A read error may produce the germline difference seen at one junction end. The J gene is TRBJ2-1, the V gene TRBV29-1; 12 bases are shared with TRBD2. CDR3 length equals 15 residues. Germline CDR1 reads SQVTM; CDR2 reads ANQGSEA. The CDR3 sequence is CSVGLAGVFYNEQSF. CDR3 coding DNA: TGCAGCGTTGGACTAGCGGGAGTGTTCTACAATGAGCAGTCCTTC.

This clonotype was detected only once. A clone one base away is much larger, so this may be a read error. This chain joins TRBV28 and TRBJ2-6; TRBD1 aligns across 11 bases. CDR3 length: 16 amino acids. Germline CDR1 reads MDHEN; CDR2 reads SYDVKM. The chain's CDR3 is CARSWDRGSRANVLTF. For the CDR3, the DNA is TGTGCCAGAAGTTGGGACAGGGGGTCTAGGGCCAACGTCCTGACTTTC.

The chain employs TRBV5-1 and TRBJ2-2; D remains unclear. The CDR3 totals 15 residues. Germline CDR1 and CDR2: SGHRS and YFSETQ. Deletions cut 5 bases from V and 4 bases from J, with 15 bases between. CDR3 sequence (DNA): TGCGCCAGCAGAGCGTCAGGAGACCTCACCGGGGAGCTGTTTTTT. Translation gives CASRASGDLTGELFF. Filled out from reference TRBV5-1 and TRBJ2-2, the complete variable domain reads KAGVTQTPRYLIKTRGQQVTLSCSPISGHRSVSWYQQTPGQGLQFLFEYFSETQRNKGNFPGRFSGRQFSNSRSEMNVSTLELGDSALYLCASRASGDLTGELFFGEGSRLTVL.

Remarks on this clonotype: One junction end disagrees with the germline gene, perhaps due to a read error. The gene calls are TRBV11-2 and TRBJ1-1; D uncertain. CDR3 size: 14 residues. Looked up from germline, CDR1 is SGHAT and CDR2 is FQNNGV. In DNA form, the CDR3 reads TGTGCCAGCAGCTTGTTAGCTCACCGGACTGAAGTTTTCTTT. Translated, it gives CASSLLAHRTEVFF.

A word on this clonotype: At one end, the junction sequence differs from germline, possibly due to a read error. The gene calls are TRBV5-1 and TRBJ2-1; 10 bases align to TRBD2. The CDR3 length is 17 residues. Germline-derived CDR1 and CDR2 are SGHRS and YFSETQ. Written as DNA, the CDR3 is TGCGCCTGCAGCAGCCATCTAGCGGGAGTCTTCTACAATGAGCAGTTCTTC. This codes for CACSSHLAGVFYNEQFF. The full variable domain, completed using reference TRBV5-1 and TRBJ2-1, is KAGVTQTPRYLIKTRGQQVTLSCSPISGHRSVSWYQQTPGQGLQFLFEYFSETQRNKGNFPGRFSGRQFSNSRSEMNVSTLELGDSALYLCACSSHLAGVFYNEQFFGPGTRLTVL.

For the CDR3, the DNA is TGCAGCGTTGAAGATGTCGGACTAGGCGAGACCCAGTACTTC. Translated, it gives CSVEDVGLGETQYF. This chain uses TRBV29-1 with TRBJ2-5; 7 bases align to TRBD2. CDR3 length: 14 amino acids. V was pared by 0 bases and J by 5 bases, with 6 bases of the junction left unmatched. Germline lookup yields CDR1 SQVTM and CDR2 ANQGSEA.

This clonotype was seen ten or more times. The V call is TRBV5-4, the J call TRBJ2-4; tentatively, D is TRBD1 (7 bases). The CDR3 loop spans 14 amino acids. Germline V gives CDR1 SGHNT, CDR2 YYREEE (reference sequence). The V and J ends lost 4 bases and 7 bases respectively, with 15 bases between them. CDR3 amino acids: CASSQDRAGNIQYF. For the CDR3, the DNA is TGTGCCAGCAGCCAAGACAGGGCGGGGAACATTCAGTACTTC.

This clonotype has only a few counts. This may be a read error, as it is one base from a much larger clone. V usage is TRBV29-1 and J usage is TRBJ2-7; 7 positions agree with TRBD2. The ends lost 6 bases at V and 10 bases at J; junction bases unmatched: 15. The length of the CDR3 is 13 residues. Germline lookup yields CDR1 SQVTM and CDR2 ANQGSEA. The CDR3 nucleotides read TGCAGCGTAACCGGGACGGGGAGGGGAGACCAGTACTTC. Protein: CSVTGTGRGDQYF.

The chain carries TRBV6-1 and TRBJ2-3, with 7 bases matching TRBD2. Trimming removed 1 base from V and 4 bases from J; junction bases left unmatched: 2. Germline CDR1 MNHNS, CDR2 SASEGT. This CDR3 has 14 amino acids. The CDR3 DNA follows: TGTGCCAGCAGTGAAGGCGGGAGCTCAGATACGCAGTATTTT. Translating it yields CASSEGGSSDTQYF.

This clonotype showed up just a few times. This chain joins TRBV6-1 and TRBJ2-3, with 7 bases identical to TRBD2. Per germline, CDR1 MNHNS and CDR2 SASEGT. The trim removed 5 bases at V and 2 bases at J, leaving 10 bases unmatched. The CDR3 loop spans 16 amino acids. The CDR3 DNA sequence: TGTGCCAGCAGTCAATTAGCGGGTTCAACCACAGATACGCAGTATTTT. Protein: CASSQLAGSTTDTQYF.

On this clonotype: At one end the junction does not follow the germline gene, possibly because of a read error. The chain couples TRBV6-2 or TRBV6-3 to TRBJ2-5; D may correspond to TRBD1 or TRBD2 (5 bases each). Looked up from germline, CDR1 is MNHEY and CDR2 is SVGEGT. The CDR3 has 15 residues. In nucleotides, the CDR3 is TGTGCCAGCACTCAAGTACGGGGCGGCCAAGAGACACAGTACTTC. Encoded protein: CASTQVRGGQETQYF.

Turning to this clonotype: Since a much larger clone is just one base distant, this may be a read error. The genes are TRBV6-5 and TRBJ1-1; TRBD1 aligns across 9 bases. Germline V gene data show CDR1 as MNHEY and CDR2 as SVGAGI. This CDR3 comprises 13 residues. The DNA of the CDR3 is TGTGCCTGCAGTAGGACAGGGGAAACAGAAGCTTTCTTT. It yields the protein CACSRTGETEAFF.

In this sample, this clonotype turned up a few times. The rearrangement joins TRBV6-2 or TRBV6-3 to TRBJ2-7, with 9 bases that match TRBD1. Germline V lookup: CDR1 MNHEY, CDR2 SVGEGT. The CDR3 loop spans 14 amino acids. The DNA for the CDR3 is TGTGCTAGCAGCCTCCGGGACAGGGCCCACGAGCAGTACGTC. Amino acid sequence: CASSLRDRAHEQYV.